This T cell receptor (beta chain) was documented in a study of T cells after yellow fever vaccination (dated by TCRdb to between 2018 and 2020). Turning to the overall study: Libraries from fractions with low cell numbers were prepared with the SMART-Seq v4 Ultra Low Input RNA kit. To follow T-cell clones before and after primary and booster YFV17D yellow fever vaccination, bulk TCR alpha and beta repertoires were sequenced over time. The cohort comprised two healthy male donors, one aged 18 to 29 and one aged 30 to 39 years. Blood was collected at multiple timepoints before and after primary and secondary immunization, and bulk PBMC replicates and cell subsets were isolated.

The treatment or condition label on this specimen signifies: live attenuated yellow fever vaccine strain. At each blood-draw timepoint, two biological replicates of bulk PBMCs were obtained. A standard Ficoll-Paque protocol was used to isolate PBMCs from peripheral blood. RNA was extracted with TriZol from bulk PBMCs, CD4 and CD8 fractions, and dextramer-positive and dextramer-negative fractions. TCR cDNA was synthesized by 5'RACE template switching, which introduced a universal primer site and unique molecular identifiers. Priming of cDNA synthesis was performed from both the TCR alpha and TCR beta constant segments. Libraries were amplified in two PCR steps, with sample barcodes and sequencing adapters added in the second step. Sequencing of the libraries was done on either Illumina HiSeq 2500 (2x100 bp) or NovaSeq (2x150 bp). Processing in the source paper ran as follows. Reads were demultiplexed and collapsed into UMI consensus sequences with MIGEC, and V(D)J alignment was performed with MiXCR. Using edgeR on replicate PBMC samples, clonotypes were called vaccine-responding if FDR was below 0.01 and the log2 fold change was above 5 up to day 15. Bulk clonotypes were assigned CD4 or CD8 identity according to which sequenced CD4 or CD8 repertoire held them at higher abundance. The public sequencing data were trimmed at Q25 with fastp and processed into clonotypes with MiXCR by TCRdb, which kept only in-frame beta chains. Each CDR3 protein appears once, grouped with its most common genes and DNA. The V and J calls were not made by the authors but by TCRdb's processing. This sample lists 620,000 or so distinct CDR3 sequences; approximately 16% were detected once. The ten largest account for 15% to 20% of the sample.

The CDR3 measures 12 amino acids from cysteine to phenylalanine. Only the CDR3 DNA stays, 36 bases, in frame from base 1. For this chain, trimming is 10 bases at the V end and 4 bases at the J end, and the number of junction bases without a gene match is 5. Concerning this clonotype itself: No cognate antigen has been identified for it. No base qualities exist here, and no much larger clone lies one base off it.

General findings and caveats noted by the study authors: Because only a couple of donors were included in the study, the extent to which the findings can be generalized is limited. Computational filtering was required because FACS-sorted repertoires could contain abundant contaminating clonotypes from the bulk population. After the booster, most clones that had expanded after primary vaccination were detected again (approximately 95% of CD4 and more than 80% of CD8), suggesting broad maintenance of memory. A small fraction of clonotypes appeared in both the CD4 and CD8 compartments, likely as a result of convergent recombination. The secondary T-cell response was found to be weaker but faster than the primary response, with a peak reached on day 5 rather than on day 15.

Recombination joined TRBV12-3 or TRBV12-4 with TRBJ1-1; TRBD1 fits 8 bases in the junction. The material sequenced was PBMCs, taken about 5 days after the first yellow fever vaccination. This TCR was recovered from a man aged 18 to 30 who received the YFV17D yellow fever vaccine. The CDR3 region has the sequence CATQGASTEAFF. In nucleotide form, the sequence is TGTGCCACCCAGGGGGCTAGCACTGAAGCTTTCTTT.